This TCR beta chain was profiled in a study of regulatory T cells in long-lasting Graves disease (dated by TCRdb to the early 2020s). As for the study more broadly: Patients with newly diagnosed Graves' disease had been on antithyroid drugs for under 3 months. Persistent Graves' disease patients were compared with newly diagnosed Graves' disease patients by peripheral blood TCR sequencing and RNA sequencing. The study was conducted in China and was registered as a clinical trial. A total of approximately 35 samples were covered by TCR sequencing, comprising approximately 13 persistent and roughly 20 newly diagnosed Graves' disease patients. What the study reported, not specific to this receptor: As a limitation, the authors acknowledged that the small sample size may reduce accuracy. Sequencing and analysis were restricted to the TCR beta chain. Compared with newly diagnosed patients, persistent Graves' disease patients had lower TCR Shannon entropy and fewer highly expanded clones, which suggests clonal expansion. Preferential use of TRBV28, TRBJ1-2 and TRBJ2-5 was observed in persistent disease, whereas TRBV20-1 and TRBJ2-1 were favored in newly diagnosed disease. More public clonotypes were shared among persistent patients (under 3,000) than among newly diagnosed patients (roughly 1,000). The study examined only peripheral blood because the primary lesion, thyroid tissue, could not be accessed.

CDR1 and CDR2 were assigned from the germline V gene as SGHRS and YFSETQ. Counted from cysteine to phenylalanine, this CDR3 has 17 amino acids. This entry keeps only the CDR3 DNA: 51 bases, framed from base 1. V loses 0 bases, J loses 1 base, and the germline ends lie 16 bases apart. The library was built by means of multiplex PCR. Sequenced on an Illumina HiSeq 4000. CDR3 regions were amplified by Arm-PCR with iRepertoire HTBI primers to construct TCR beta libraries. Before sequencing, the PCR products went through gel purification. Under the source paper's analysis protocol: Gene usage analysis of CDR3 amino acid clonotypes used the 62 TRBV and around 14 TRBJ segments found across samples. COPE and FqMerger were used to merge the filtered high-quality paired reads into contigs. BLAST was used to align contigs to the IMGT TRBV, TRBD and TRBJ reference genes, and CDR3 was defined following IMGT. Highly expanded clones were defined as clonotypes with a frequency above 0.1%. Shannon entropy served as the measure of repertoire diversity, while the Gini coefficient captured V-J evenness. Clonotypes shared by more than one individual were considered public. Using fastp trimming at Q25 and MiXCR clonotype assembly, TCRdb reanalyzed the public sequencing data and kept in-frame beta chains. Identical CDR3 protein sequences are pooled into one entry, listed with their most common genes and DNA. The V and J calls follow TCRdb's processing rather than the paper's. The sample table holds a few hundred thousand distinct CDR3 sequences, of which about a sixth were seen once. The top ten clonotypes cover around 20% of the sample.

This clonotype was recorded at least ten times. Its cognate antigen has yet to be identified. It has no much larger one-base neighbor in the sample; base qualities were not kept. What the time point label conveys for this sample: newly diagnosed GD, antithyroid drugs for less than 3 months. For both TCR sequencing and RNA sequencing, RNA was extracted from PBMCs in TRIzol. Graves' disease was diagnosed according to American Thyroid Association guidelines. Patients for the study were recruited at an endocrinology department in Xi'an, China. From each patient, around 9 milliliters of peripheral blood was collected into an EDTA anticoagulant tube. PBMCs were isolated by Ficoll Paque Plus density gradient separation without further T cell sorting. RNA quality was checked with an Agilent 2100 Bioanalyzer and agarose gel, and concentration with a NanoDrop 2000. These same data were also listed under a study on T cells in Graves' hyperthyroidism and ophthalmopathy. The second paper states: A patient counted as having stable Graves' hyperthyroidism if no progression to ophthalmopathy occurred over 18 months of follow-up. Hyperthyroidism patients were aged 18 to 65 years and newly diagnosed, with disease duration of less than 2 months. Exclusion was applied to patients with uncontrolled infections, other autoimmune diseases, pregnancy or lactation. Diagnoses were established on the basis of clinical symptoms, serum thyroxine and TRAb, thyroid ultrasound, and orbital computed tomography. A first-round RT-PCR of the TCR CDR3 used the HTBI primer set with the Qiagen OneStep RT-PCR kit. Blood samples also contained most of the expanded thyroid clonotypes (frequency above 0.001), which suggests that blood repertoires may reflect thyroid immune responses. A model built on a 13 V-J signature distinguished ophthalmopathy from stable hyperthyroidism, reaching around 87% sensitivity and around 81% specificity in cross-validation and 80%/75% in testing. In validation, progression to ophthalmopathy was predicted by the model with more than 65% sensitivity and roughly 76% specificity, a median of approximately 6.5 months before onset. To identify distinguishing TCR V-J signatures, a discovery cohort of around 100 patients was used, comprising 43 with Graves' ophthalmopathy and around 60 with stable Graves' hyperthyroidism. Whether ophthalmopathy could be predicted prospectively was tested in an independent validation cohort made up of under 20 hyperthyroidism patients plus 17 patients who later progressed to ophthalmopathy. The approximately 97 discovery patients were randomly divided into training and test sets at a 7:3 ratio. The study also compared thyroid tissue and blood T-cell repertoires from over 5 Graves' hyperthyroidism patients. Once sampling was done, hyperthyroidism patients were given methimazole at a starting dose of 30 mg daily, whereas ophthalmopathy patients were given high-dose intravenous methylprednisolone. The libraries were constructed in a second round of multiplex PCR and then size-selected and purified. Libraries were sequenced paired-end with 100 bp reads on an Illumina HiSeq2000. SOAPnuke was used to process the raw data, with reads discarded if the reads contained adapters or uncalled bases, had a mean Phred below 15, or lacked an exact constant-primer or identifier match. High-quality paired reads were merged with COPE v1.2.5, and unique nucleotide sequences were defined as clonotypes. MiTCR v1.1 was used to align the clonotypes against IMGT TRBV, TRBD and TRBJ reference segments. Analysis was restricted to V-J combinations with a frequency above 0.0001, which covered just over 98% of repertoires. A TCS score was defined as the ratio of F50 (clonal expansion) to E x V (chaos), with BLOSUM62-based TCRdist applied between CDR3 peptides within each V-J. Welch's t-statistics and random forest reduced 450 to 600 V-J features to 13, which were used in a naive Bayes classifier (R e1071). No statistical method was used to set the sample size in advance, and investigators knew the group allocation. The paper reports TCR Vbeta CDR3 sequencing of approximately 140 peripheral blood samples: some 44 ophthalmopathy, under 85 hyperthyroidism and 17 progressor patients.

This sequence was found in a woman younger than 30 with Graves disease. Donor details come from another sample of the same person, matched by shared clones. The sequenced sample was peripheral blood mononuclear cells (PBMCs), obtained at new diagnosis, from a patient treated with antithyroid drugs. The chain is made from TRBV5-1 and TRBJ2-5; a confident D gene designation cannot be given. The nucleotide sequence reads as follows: TGCGCCAGCAGCTTGGTTACTAAGCAATGGGGCCAAGAGACCCAGTACTTC. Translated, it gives CASSLVTKQWGQETQYF.